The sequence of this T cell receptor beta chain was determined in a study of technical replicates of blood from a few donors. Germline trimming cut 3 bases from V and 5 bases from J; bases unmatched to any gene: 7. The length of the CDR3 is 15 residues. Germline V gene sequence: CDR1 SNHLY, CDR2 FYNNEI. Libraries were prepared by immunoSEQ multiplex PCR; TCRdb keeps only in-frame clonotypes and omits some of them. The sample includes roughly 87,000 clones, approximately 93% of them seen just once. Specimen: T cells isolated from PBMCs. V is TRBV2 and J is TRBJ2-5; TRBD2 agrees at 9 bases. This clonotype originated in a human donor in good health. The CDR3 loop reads CASSEGGRAFETQYF. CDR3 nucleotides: TGTGCCAGCAGTGAGGGCGGGAGGGCCTTTGAGACCCAGTACTTC. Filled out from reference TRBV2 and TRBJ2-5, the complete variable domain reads EPEVTQTPSHQVTQMGQEVILRCVPISNHLYFYWYRQILGQKVEFLVSFYNNEISEKSEIFDDQFSVERPDGSNFTLKIRSTKLEDSAMYFCASSEGGRAFETQYFGPGTRLLVL.